The clone carrying this TCR beta chain was found a few times. Its antigen is undetermined. The record originates from a study of cytotoxic CD8 clonotypes in ibrutinib-treated CLL. Assay: immunoSEQ multiplex PCR; the TCRdb copy retains only in-frame clones and omits some. Among about 76,000 clones listed, roughly 83% were seen once. The study's findings and limits: Clonality (at baseline) was higher than in age-matched healthy donors and tracked circulating CD8+ T-cell counts. Treatment left the uncommon public clonotypes either contracted or stable in frequency.

The germline gives CDR1 MDHEN, CDR2 SYDVKM. V was pared by 5 bases and J by 7 bases, with 17 bases between. CDR3 length: 15 residues. This TCR came from a human donor with chronic lymphocytic leukemia. V usage is TRBV28 and J usage is TRBJ1-4; perhaps TRBD1 as D (5 bases). The specimen was PBMCs, collected after 24 months of ibrutinib treatment. CDR3 in amino acids: CASSAPGRGFEKLFF. The CDR3 DNA follows: TGTGCCAGCAGTGCCCCGGGAAGGGGATTTGAAAAACTGTTTTTT.